The 18 T cell receptor beta chains below come from one sample, sequenced in a study of early stage breast cancer tumors. This table comes from immunoSEQ multiplex PCR, and its TCRdb copy is limited to in-frame clones, with some not included. The data show approximately 31,000 clones, more than 65% seen once. The sequencing sample was made of breast tumor tissue. These TCRs come from a person in their thirties with breast cancer.

The chain carries TRBV7-9 and TRBJ2-1; 11 bases map to TRBD1. Germline V gene data show CDR1 as SEHNR and CDR2 as FQNEAQ (reference sequence). V was pared by 4 bases and J by 7 bases, with 12 bases of the junction left unmatched. The CDR3 is 17 amino acids. This CDR3 reads CASSSEVGTGGRNEQFF. As DNA, the CDR3 is TGTGCCAGCAGCTCGGAGGTGGGGACAGGGGGTAGGAATGAGCAGTTCTTC.

The CDR3 reads CASSLRYNTEAFF. As DNA, the CDR3 is TGTGCCAGCAGCCTCAGGTACAACACTGAAGCTTTCTTT. V usage is TRBV4-2 and J usage is TRBJ1-1; no firm D call. Germline V gene data show CDR1 as LGHNA and CDR2 as YNFKEQ. Trimming stripped 4 bases from V and 2 bases from J, with 8 bases between. This CDR3 region has 13 residues.

The rearrangement joins TRBV4-1 to TRBJ1-1; D remains ambiguous. The CDR3 has 15 amino acids. Germline CDR1 and CDR2: MGHRA and YSYEKL. The V and J ends lost 0 bases and 0 bases respectively, with 8 bases between them. For the CDR3, the DNA is TGCGCCAGCAGCCAAGACCGACTTGTGAACACTGAAGCTTTCTTT. The encoded protein is CASSQDRLVNTEAFF.

V and J are TRBV5-4 and TRBJ2-7, with D possibly being TRBD1 or TRBD2 (6 bases each). V dropped 4 bases and J dropped 2 bases, with 13 bases sitting between them. Germline V gene lookup returns CDR1 SGHNT and CDR2 YYREEE (reference sequence). CDR3 length: 14 residues. This chain's CDR3 is CASSEGGTTYEQYF. The DNA of the CDR3 is TGTGCCAGCAGCGAAGGCGGGACAACCTACGAGCAGTACTTC.

The chain recombines TRBV11-2 with TRBJ1-1; TRBD1 is a possible D gene (5 bases). The V gene lost 4 bases and the J gene lost 1 base, with 7 bases spanning the gap. The germline CDR1 and CDR2 sequences are SGHAT and FQNNGV. The CDR3 totals 13 residues. This chain's CDR3 is CASSSTENTEAFF. In DNA, the CDR3 is TGTGCCAGCAGCTCGACAGAGAACACTGAAGCTTTCTTT.

The chain is built from TRBV27 and TRBJ1-2, with 10 bases fitting TRBD1. Losses at the gene ends were 5 bases for V and 6 bases for J; bases not matched to a gene: 6. The CDR3 has 14 amino acids. CDR1 is MNHEY and CDR2 is SMNVEV in the germline V gene (reference sequence). The CDR3 DNA reads as TGTGCCAGCAGTAAGTGGACAGGGGGAAATGGCTACACCTTC. Its translation is CASSKWTGGNGYTF.

The genes are TRBV7-2 and TRBJ1-4, with D hard to call. This CDR3 comprises 13 residues. Germline CDR1 is SGHTA and CDR2 is FQGNSA. V was clipped by 2 bases and J by 4 bases, with 5 bases between them. The CDR3 loop is CASSLMGNEKLFF. In DNA form, the CDR3 reads TGTGCCAGCAGCTTAATGGGTAATGAAAAACTGTTTTTT.

The gene calls are TRBV20-1 and TRBJ2-1, with D perhaps TRBD1 (6 bases). The V gene's germline CDR1 is DFQATT and CDR2 SNEGSKA (reference sequence). V lost 3 bases to trimming and J lost 9 bases, with 9 bases between them. The CDR3 totals 11 residues. This CDR3 reads CSASTGPEQFF. CDR3 sequence (DNA): TGCAGTGCTAGCACAGGGCCTGAGCAGTTCTTC.

This clone showed up just once. The chain recombines TRBV7-9 with TRBJ2-2; 7 nucleotides line up with TRBD2. V was clipped by 7 bases and J by 8 bases; unmatched bases: 13. Germline assignment: CDR1 SEHNR and CDR2 FQNEAQ (reference sequence). The CDR3 is 15 residues long. The CDR3 nucleotides are TGTGCCAGCAAAGGTGCGGGAGCGGTCATAGGGGAGCTGTTTTTT. As protein: CASKGAGAVIGELFF.

This rearrangement joins TRBV2 to TRBJ2-3; D assignment may be TRBD1 or TRBD2 (5 bases each). Trimming cost V 6 bases and J 3 bases, with 13 bases left between them. CDR3 size: 14 residues. Germline lookup yields CDR1 SNHLY and CDR2 FYNNEI. The CDR3 DNA reads as TGTGCCAGCAGGGACATGGGGGTAACAGATACGCAGTATTTT. It yields the protein CASRDMGVTDTQYF.

The CDR3 region is CASMRGTSGEETQYF. The CDR3 nucleotides are TGTGCCAGCATGAGGGGGACTAGCGGGGAGGAGACCCAGTACTTC. This chain joins TRBV6-1 and TRBJ2-5; 13 bases line up with TRBD2. The CDR3 contains 15 residues. The germline V gene encodes CDR1 MNHNS and CDR2 SASEGT. The J segment lost 5 bases and the V segment lost 7 bases, leaving 7 bases of the junction unmatched.

This chain uses TRBV6-5 with TRBJ2-5, with 10 bases lining up with TRBD1. The CDR3 length is 16 residues. The germline V gene has CDR1 MNHEY and CDR2 SVGAGI. V lost 0 bases, J lost 5 bases, and 6 bases stayed unmatched. Here the CDR3 DNA reads TGTGCCAGCAGTTACTCGACAGGGGGCGGGTGGGAGACCCAGTACTTC. Protein sequence: CASSYSTGGGWETQYF.

The chain joins TRBV7-2 to TRBJ2-3; 14 bases map to TRBD2. J was trimmed by 3 bases and V by 4 bases; bases with no gene match: 3. The CDR3 is 16 amino acids. Germline V lookup: CDR1 SGHTA, CDR2 FQGNSA. CDR3 sequence (DNA): TGTGCCAGCAGCTCGGGACTAGCGGGAGTTACAGATACGCAGTATTTT. Translating gives CASSSGLAGVTDTQYF.

This chain uses TRBV7-3 with TRBJ2-2; D is perhaps TRBD1 or TRBD2 (5 bases each). V lost 5 bases and J lost 0, with 10 bases in between. CDR3 size: 15 residues. Looked up from germline, CDR1 is SGHTA and CDR2 is FQGTGA. CDR3 amino acids: CASSIGTANTGELFF. CDR3 DNA sequence: TGTGCCAGCAGCATAGGGACGGCGAACACCGGGGAGCTGTTTTTT.

This clone was detected a few times. This chain connects TRBV7-2 to TRBJ2-6, with a weak D call TRBD1 (6 bases). This CDR3 has 15 amino acids. Germline V gives CDR1 SGHTA, CDR2 FQGNSA. Trimming left V 3 bases short and J 2 bases short, with 8 bases between. The CDR3 DNA is TGTGCCAGCAGCTTCCAGGGGACTGGGGCCAACGTCCTGACTTTC. Its translation is CASSFQGTGANVLTF.

The V call is TRBV2, the J call TRBJ2-1; the match to TRBD1 covers 11 bases. The CDR3 has 16 amino acids. CDR1 SNHLY and CDR2 FYNNEI come from the germline V gene. With 4 bases clipped from V and 2 bases from J, the junction kept 4 bases outside the gene matches. Here the CDR3 DNA reads TGTGCCAGCAGTGGGACAGGGGGCCGGACCTACAATGAGCAGTTCTTC. Encoded protein: CASSGTGGRTYNEQFF.

V usage is TRBV27 and J usage is TRBJ2-2; D remains ambiguous. The CDR3 loop spans 14 amino acids. Trimming took off 8 bases at V and 1 base at J, with 11 bases between the two ends. Germline values: CDR1 MNHEY, CDR2 SMNVEV (reference sequence). The CDR3 loop reads CASLTWGNTGELFF. The CDR3 DNA is TGTGCCAGCCTTACATGGGGGAACACCGGGGAGCTGTTTTTT.

This chain joins TRBV19 and TRBJ1-3; D remains ambiguous. Germline lookup yields CDR1 LNHDA and CDR2 SQIVND (reference sequence). The CDR3 is made up of 15 amino acids. The germline V and J ends were trimmed by 3 bases and 4 bases, with 13 bases remaining between them. The CDR3 sequence is CASSIIESSGNTIYF. The CDR3 coding sequence is TGTGCCAGTAGTATTATAGAATCCTCGGGAAACACCATATATTTT.